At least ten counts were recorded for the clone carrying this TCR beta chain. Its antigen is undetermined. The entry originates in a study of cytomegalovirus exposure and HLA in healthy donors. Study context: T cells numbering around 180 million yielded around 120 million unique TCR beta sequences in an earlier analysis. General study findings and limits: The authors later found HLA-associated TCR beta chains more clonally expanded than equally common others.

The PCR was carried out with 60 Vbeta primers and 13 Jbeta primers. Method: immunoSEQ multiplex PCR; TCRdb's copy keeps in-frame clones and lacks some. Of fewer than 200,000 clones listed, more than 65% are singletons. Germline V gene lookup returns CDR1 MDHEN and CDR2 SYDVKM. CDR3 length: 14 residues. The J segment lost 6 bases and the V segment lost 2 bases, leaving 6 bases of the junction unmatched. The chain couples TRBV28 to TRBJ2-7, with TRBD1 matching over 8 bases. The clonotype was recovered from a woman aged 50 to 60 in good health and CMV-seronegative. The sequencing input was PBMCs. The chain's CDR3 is CASSLGGQGGEQYF. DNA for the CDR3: TGTGCCAGCAGTTTAGGTGGACAGGGTGGCGAGCAGTACTTC.